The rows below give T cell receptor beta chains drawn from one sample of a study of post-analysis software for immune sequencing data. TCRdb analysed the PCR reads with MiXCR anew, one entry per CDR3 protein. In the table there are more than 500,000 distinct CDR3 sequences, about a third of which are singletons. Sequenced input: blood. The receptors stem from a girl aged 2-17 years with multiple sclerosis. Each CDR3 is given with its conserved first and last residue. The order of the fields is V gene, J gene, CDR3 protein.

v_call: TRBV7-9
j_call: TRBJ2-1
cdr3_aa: CASRRTGGPSNEQFF

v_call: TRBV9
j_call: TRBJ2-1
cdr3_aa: CASSPPAGGPLEEQFF

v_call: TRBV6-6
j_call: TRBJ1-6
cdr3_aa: CASSNTGWNSPLHF

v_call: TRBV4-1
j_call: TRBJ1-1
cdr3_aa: CASSQDSGLALEAFF

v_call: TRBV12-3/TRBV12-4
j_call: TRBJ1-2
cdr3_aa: CASSLALQDLYYGYTF

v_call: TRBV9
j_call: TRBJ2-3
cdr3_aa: CASSVGLYPTQYF

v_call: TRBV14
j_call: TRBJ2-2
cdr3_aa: CASSHVPTSTGELFF

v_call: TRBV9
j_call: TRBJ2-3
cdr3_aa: CASNAAVSTDTQYF

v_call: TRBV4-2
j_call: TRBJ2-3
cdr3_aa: CASSQVWRGGGDTQYF

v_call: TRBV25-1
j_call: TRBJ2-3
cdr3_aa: CASSEGATDTDTQYF

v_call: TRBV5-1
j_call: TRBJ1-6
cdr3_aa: CASSLEHGQRDSPLHF

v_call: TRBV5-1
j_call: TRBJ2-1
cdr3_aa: CASSRGGPGDEQFF

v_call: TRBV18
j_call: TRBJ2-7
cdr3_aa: CASSSRGDEQYF